The entry below describes one T cell receptor beta chain. Original processing methods: How many nucleated cells were present was estimated from reference gene primer amplification. TCRdb's copy holds only in-frame clones and misses some; the assay was immunoSEQ multiplex PCR. The V and J calls and clone size are taken from that table; D and trimming were inferred from the DNA. This table holds tens of thousands of clones, about four fifths found once. This sample was included in a study of blood T cell repertoires in COVID-19. Study-wide background: From T cells, B-cell-depleted T cells, or PBMCs came the material, which was cDNA or gDNA.

Sequencing input: peripheral blood. This clonotype was obtained from a man in his sixties or seventies with acute or convalescent COVID-19.

CDR3 in amino acids: CASSLSPGQGAGYTF. CDR3 nucleotide sequence: TGTGCCAGCAGTTTATCCCCCGGACAGGGTGCTGGCTACACCTTC. The chain links TRBV28 to TRBJ1-2, with 8 nucleotides matching TRBD1. This CDR3 spans 15 amino acids. Germline V lookup: CDR1 MDHEN, CDR2 SYDVKM. V shed 1 base and J 7 bases; nucleotides not matched to a gene: 8.